This T cell receptor (beta chain) was sequenced for a study of blood T cells in healthy people across ages. Alongside a J-beta primer mix, a sample-barcoded 5' primer served in a second PCR lasting about 7 to 12 cycles. TCRdb used MiXCR to reprocess the 5' RACE reads, holding one entry per CDR3 protein. The top ten clones hold approximately 2.1% of a sample with 1.5 million to 2 million distinct CDR3 sequences, roughly 50% of them seen once. V dropped 4 bases and J dropped 2 bases, with 21 bases sitting between them. This CDR3 region has 17 residues. Germline V gene sequence: CDR1 SGHRS, CDR2 YFSETQ. The amount of total RNA extracted per sample was at least 5 micrograms.

The rearrangement joins TRBV5-1 to TRBJ2-5; either TRBD1 or TRBD2 may fit D (5 bases each). The sequence came from a woman between 40 and 50 years old in good health. The sequenced sample consisted of blood. CDR3 sequence: CASSKRALRETQETQYF. DNA for the CDR3: TGCGCCAGCAGCAAGAGGGCTCTCAGGGAAACTCAAGAGACCCAGTACTTC.